The TCR beta chain described here comes from a study of cytomegalovirus exposure and HLA in healthy donors. On this clone itself: Its antigen is not known.

The primer mix had 60 Vbeta and 13 Jbeta primers. TCRdb's table, derived via immunoSEQ multiplex PCR, lists solely in-frame clones and lacks some. The sample gives roughly 200,000 clones, approximately 85% of which show up once; less than 2.5% is in the top ten. The germline CDR1 and CDR2 sequences are SEHNR and FQNEAQ (reference sequence). V shed 0 bases and J shed 7 bases, with 9 bases lying between them. The CDR3 loop spans 14 amino acids. General study points: Judged likely to be a sequencing artifact was a cluster of highly shared sequence variants. There were a few CMV-associated chains whose specificity for CMV antigens was confirmed in vitro. Prior analysis indicated that the majority of TCR beta V segments exhibited productivity approximately 87% or approximately 30% of the time.

The chain joins TRBV7-9 to TRBJ1-4; a possible D gene is TRBD1 (5 bases). This clonotype was sampled from a woman aged 45 to 65 in good health and CMV-seronegative. Sequenced sample: PBMCs. Written as DNA, the CDR3 is TGTGCCAGCAGCTTAGCGGGGCGTGGTGAAAAACTGTTTTTT. It translates to CASSLAGRGEKLFF.